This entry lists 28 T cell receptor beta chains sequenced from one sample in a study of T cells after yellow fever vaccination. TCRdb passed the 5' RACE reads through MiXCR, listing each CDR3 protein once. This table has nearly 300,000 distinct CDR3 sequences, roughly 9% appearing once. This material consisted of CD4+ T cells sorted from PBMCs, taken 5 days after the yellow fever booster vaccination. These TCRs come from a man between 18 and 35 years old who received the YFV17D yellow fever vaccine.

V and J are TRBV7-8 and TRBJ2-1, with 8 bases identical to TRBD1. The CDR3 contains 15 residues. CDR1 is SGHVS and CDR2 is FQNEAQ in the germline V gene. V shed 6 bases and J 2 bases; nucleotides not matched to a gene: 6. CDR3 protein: CASRSRDRPYNEQFF. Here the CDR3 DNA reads TGTGCCAGCAGGAGCCGGGACAGGCCCTACAATGAGCAGTTCTTC. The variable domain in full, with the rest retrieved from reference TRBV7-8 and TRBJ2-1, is GAGVSQSPRYKVAKRGQDVALRCDPISGHVSLFWYQQALGQGPEFLTYFQNEAQLDKSGLPSDRFFAERPEGSVSTLKIQRTQQEDSAVYLCASRSRDRPYNEQFFGPGTRLTVL.

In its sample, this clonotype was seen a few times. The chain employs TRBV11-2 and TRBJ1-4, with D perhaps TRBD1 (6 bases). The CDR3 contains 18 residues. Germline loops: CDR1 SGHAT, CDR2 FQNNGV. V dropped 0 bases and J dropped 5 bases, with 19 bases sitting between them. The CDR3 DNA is TGTGCCAGCAGCTTAGATCTTGGGCAGGGGCCGTTCAATGAAAAACTGTTTTTT. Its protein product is CASSLDLGQGPFNEKLFF. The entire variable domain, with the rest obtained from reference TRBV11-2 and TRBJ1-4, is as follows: EAGVAQSPRYKIIEKRQSVAFWCNPISGHATLYWYQQILGQGPKLLIQFQNNGVVDDSQLPKDRFSAERLKGVDSTLKIQPAKLEDSAVYLCASSLDLGQGPFNEKLFFGSGTQLSVL.

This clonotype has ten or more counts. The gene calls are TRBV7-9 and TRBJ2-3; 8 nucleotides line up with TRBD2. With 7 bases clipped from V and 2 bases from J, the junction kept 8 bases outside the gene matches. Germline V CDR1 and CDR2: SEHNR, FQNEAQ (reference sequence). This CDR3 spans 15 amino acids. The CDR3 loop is CASNIERGNTDTQYF. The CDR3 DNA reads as TGTGCCAGCAACATTGAGCGGGGGAACACAGATACGCAGTATTTT.

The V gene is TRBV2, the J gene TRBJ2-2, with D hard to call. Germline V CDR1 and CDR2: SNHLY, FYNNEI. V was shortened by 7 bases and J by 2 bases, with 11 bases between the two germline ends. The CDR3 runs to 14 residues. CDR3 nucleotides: TGTGCCAGCACTTTTGAGGCTAACACCGGGGAGCTGTTTTTT. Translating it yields CASTFEANTGELFF.

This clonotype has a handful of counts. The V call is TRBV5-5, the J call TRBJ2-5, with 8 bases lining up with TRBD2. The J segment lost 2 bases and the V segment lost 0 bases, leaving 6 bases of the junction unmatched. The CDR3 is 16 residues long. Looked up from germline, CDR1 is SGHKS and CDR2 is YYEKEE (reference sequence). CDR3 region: CASSLARGGRQETQYF. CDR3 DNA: TGTGCCAGCAGCTTGGCTCGGGGGGGCCGTCAAGAGACCCAGTACTTC.

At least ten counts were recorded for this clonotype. The CDR3 DNA follows: TGCAGTGCTAGAGCCGTAGGGACAGCGGATAATTCACCCCTCCACTTT. Translated: CSARAVGTADNSPLHF. This sequence joins TRBV20-1 and TRBJ1-6, with 7 nucleotides matching TRBD1. Trimming at V came to 1 base and at J to 5 bases, leaving 8 bases not matched to a gene. This CDR3 spans 16 amino acids. Looked up from germline, CDR1 is DFQATT and CDR2 is SNEGSKA (reference sequence).

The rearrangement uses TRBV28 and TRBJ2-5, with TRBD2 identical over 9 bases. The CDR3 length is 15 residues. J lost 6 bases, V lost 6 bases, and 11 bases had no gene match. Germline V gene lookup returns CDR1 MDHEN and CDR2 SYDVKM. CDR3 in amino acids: CASRTPSAGGKTQYF. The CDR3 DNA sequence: TGTGCCAGCAGGACCCCTAGCGCGGGGGGGAAGACCCAGTACTTC.

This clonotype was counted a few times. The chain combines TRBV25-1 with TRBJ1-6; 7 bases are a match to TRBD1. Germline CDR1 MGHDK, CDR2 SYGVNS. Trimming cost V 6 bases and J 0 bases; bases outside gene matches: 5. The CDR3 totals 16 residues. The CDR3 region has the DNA TGTGCCAGCAGCGGGACAGCAAGCTCCTATAATTCACCCCTCCACTTT. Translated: CASSGTASSYNSPLHF.

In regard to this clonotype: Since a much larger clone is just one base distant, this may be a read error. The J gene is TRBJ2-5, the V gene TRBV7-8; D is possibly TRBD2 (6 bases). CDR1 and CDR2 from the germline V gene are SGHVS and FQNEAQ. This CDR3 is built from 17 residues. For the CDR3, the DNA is TGTGCCAGCAGCCCGTCACTAGCCCGCGGGGTTAAAGAGACCGAGTACTTC. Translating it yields CASSPSLARGVKETEYF.

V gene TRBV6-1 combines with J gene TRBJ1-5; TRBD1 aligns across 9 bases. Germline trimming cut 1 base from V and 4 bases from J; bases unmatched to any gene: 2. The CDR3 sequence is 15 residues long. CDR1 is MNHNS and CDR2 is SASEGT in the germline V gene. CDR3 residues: CASSEDGTGNQPQHF. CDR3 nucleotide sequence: TGTGCCAGCAGTGAAGACGGGACAGGGAATCAGCCCCAGCATTTT.

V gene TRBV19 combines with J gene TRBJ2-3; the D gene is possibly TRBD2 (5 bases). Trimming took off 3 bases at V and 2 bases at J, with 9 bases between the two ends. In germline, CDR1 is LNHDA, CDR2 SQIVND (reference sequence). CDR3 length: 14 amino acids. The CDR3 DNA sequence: TGTGCCAGTAGTATTCGGGGTCACACAGATACGCAGTATTTT. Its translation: CASSIRGHTDTQYF.

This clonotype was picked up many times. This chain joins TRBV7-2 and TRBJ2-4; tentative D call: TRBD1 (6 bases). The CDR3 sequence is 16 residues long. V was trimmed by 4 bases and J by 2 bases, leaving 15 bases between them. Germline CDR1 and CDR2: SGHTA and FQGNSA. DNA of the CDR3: TGTGCCAGCAGCTCCGACAGGACGACGTCCAAAAACATTCAGTACTTC. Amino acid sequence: CASSSDRTTSKNIQYF.

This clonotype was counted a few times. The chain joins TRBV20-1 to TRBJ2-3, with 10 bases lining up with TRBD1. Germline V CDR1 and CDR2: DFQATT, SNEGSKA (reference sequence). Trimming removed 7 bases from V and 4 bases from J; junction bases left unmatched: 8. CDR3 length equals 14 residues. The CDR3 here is CSGGDRGGADTQYF. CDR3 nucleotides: TGCAGTGGGGGGGACAGGGGCGGCGCAGATACGCAGTATTTT.

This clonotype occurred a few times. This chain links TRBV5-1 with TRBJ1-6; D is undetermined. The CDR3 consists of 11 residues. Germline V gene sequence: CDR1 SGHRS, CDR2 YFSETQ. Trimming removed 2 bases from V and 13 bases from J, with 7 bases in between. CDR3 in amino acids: CASSFPLPLHF. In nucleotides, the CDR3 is TGCGCCAGCAGCTTCCCCCTCCCCCTCCACTTT.

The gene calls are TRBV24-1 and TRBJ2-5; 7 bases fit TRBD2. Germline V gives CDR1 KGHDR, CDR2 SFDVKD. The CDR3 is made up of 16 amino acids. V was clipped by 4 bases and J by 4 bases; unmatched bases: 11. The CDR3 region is CATSDPRTRERETQYF. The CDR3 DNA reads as TGTGCCACCAGTGACCCCCGGACTAGGGAAAGAGAGACCCAGTACTTC.

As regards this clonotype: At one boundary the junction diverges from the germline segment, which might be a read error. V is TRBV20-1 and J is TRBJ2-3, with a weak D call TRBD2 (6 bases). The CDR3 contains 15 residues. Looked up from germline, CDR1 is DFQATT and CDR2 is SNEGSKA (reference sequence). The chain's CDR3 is CSASSWGENTGTQYF. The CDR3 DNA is TGCAGTGCTAGTTCCTGGGGGGAAAACACAGGTACGCAGTATTTT.

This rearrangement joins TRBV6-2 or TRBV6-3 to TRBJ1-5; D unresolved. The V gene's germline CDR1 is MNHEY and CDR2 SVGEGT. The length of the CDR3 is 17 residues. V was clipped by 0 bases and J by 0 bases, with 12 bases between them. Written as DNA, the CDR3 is TGTGCCAGCAGTTACTCGATTCTCACGAGTAGCAATCAGCCCCAGCATTTT. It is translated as CASSYSILTSSNQPQHF.

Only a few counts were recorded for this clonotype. The CDR3 bases are TGTGCCATCAGTGAGGACAGCTATAGTGCAGATACGCAGTATTTT. The encoded protein is CAISEDSYSADTQYF. J is TRBJ2-3 and V is TRBV10-3; perhaps TRBD1 as D (5 bases). Trimming removed 2 bases at V and 4 bases at J, with 13 bases between. Looked up from germline, CDR1 is ENHRY and CDR2 is SYGVKD. The length of the CDR3 is 15 residues.

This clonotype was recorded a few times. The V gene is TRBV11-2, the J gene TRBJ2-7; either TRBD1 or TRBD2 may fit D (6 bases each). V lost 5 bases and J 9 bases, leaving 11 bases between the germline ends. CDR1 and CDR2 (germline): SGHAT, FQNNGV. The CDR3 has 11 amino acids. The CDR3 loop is CASSPTGAQYF. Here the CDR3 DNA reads TGTGCCAGCAGCCCAACGGGGGCGCAGTACTTC.

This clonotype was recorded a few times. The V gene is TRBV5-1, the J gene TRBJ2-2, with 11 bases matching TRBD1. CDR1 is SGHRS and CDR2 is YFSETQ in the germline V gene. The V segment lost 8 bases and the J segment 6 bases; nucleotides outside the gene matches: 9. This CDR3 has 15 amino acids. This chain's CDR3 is CARDRGQGAPGELFF. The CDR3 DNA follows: TGCGCCAGGGACCGCGGACAGGGGGCCCCCGGGGAGCTGTTTTTT. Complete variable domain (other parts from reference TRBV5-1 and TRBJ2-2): KAGVTQTPRYLIKTRGQQVTLSCSPISGHRSVSWYQQTPGQGLQFLFEYFSETQRNKGNFPGRFSGRQFSNSRSEMNVSTLELGDSALYLCARDRGQGAPGELFFGEGSRLTVL.

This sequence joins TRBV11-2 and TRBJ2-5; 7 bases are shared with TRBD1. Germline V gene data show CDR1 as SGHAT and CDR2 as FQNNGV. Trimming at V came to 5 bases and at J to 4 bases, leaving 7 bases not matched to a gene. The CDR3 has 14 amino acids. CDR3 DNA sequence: TGTGCCAGCAGCCTGGACAGGCCGGGAGAGACCCAGTACTTC. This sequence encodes CASSLDRPGETQYF.

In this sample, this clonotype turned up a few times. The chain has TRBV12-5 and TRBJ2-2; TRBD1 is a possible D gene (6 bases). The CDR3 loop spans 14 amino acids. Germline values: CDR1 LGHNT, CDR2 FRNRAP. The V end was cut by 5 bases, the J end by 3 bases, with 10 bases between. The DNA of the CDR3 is TGTGCTAGTGGTCGGACAGACTACACCGGGGAGCTGTTTTTT. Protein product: CASGRTDYTGELFF.

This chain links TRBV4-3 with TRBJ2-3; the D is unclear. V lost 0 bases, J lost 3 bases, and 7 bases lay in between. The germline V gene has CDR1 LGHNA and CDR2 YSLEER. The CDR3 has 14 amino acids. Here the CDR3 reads CASSQDHRTDTQYF. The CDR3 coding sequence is TGCGCCAGCAGCCAAGATCATAGAACAGATACGCAGTATTTT.

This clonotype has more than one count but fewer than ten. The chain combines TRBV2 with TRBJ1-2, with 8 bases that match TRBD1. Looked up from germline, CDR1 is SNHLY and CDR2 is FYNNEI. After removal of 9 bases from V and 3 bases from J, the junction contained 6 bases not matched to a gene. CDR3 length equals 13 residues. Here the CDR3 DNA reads TGTGCCAGACGAGGACAGGGTCACTATGGCTACACCTTC. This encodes CARRGQGHYGYTF.

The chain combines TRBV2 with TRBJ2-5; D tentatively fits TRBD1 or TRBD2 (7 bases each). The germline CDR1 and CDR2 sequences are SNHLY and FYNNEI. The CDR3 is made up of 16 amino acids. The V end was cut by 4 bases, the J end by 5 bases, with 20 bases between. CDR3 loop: CASSALPTGRGETQYF. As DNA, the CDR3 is TGTGCCAGCAGTGCGCTCCCGACAGGGAGGGGGGAGACCCAGTACTTC.

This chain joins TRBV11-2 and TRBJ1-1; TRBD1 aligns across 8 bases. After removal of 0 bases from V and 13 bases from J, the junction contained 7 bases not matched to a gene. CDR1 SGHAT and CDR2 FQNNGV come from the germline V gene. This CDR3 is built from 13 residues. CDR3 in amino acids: CASSLEPDRVVFF. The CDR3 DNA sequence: TGTGCCAGCAGCTTAGAACCGGACAGGGTTGTTTTCTTT.

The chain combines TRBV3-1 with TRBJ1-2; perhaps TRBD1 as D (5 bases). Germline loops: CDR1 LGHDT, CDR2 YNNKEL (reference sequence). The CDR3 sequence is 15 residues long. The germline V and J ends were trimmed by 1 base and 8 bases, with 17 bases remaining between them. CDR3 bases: TGTGCCAGCAGCCAAGGTCCCCAGGGTGAGATGGGCTACACCTTC. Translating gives CASSQGPQGEMGYTF.

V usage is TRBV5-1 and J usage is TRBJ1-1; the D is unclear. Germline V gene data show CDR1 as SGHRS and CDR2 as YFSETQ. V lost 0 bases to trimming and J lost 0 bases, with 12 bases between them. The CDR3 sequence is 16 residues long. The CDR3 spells CASSLALGRMNTEAFF. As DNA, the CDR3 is TGCGCCAGCAGCTTGGCCTTGGGAAGAATGAACACTGAAGCTTTCTTT. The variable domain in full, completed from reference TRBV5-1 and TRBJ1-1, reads KAGVTQTPRYLIKTRGQQVTLSCSPISGHRSVSWYQQTPGQGLQFLFEYFSETQRNKGNFPGRFSGRQFSNSRSEMNVSTLELGDSALYLCASSLALGRMNTEAFFGQGTRLTVV.